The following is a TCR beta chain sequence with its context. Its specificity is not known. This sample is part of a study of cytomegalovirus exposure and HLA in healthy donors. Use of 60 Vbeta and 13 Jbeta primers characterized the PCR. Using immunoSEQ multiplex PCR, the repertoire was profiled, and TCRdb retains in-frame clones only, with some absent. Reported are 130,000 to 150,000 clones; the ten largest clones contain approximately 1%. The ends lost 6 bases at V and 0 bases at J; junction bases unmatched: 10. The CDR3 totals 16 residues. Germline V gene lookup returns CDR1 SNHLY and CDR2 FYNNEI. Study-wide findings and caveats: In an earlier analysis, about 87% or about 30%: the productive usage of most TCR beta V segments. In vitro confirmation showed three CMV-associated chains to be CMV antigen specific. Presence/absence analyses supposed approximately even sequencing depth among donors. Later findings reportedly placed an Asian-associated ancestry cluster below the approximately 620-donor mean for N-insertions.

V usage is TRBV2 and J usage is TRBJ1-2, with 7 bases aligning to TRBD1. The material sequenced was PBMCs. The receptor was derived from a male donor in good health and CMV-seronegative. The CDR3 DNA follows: TGTGCCAGCAGAGGGCAGACAGGGACCTCTAACTATGGCTACACCTTC. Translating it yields CASRGQTGTSNYGYTF.